One sample yielded the 9 T cell receptor beta chains listed below, sequenced in a study of OX40 agonist ivuxolimab in advanced cancers. Using immunoSEQ multiplex PCR, the repertoire was profiled, and TCRdb retains in-frame clones only, with some absent. The table shows tens of thousands of clones, with 65% to 85% occurring only once. The specimen comprised CD4+ or CD8+ T cells sorted from blood, sampled in a trial of the OX40 agonist ivuxolimab. The receptor source for this set is an adult with an advanced solid tumor such as melanoma, head and neck, liver or kidney cancer.

In regard to this clone: Other DNA variants within this sample encode the same CDR3. The chain joins TRBV28 to TRBJ1-5; no definite D call. The CDR3 length is 12 residues. The germline V gene encodes CDR1 MDHEN and CDR2 SYDVKM. V lost 3 bases and J 6 bases, leaving 6 bases between the germline ends. CDR3 sequence reads: CASSLNRQPQHF. The DNA for the CDR3 is TGTGCCAGCAGTTTGAACCGTCAGCCCCAGCATTTT.

The chain links TRBV11-2 to TRBJ2-3; TRBD2 matches 7 bases. V shed 7 bases and J 2 bases; nucleotides not matched to a gene: 9. Germline V gives CDR1 SGHAT, CDR2 FQNNGV. The length of the CDR3 is 15 residues. The CDR3 DNA reads as TGTGCCAGCATCGGGGGGATCAACCCCACAGATACGCAGTATTTT. Translation gives CASIGGINPTDTQYF.

V is TRBV4-1 and J is TRBJ1-5, with TRBD1 identical over 9 bases. The CDR3 runs to 16 residues. After removal of 2 bases from V and 4 bases from J, the junction contained 6 bases not matched to a gene. Germline V CDR1 and CDR2: MGHRA, YSYEKL. CDR3 in amino acids: CASSQLGTGRNQPQHF. The CDR3 region has the DNA TGCGCCAGCAGCCAACTCGGGACAGGGCGGAATCAGCCCCAGCATTTT.

V and J are TRBV4-3 and TRBJ2-1, with TRBD2 identical over 8 bases. This CDR3 is built from 16 residues. V lost 0 bases, J lost 5 bases, and 6 bases stayed unmatched. Germline CDR1 LGHNA, CDR2 YSLEER. DNA for the CDR3: TGCGCCAGCAGCCAAGATAAAGCGGGAGCAAACAATGAGCAGTTCTTC. Residues: CASSQDKAGANNEQFF.

This rearrangement joins TRBV21-1 to TRBJ1-6. TRBV21-1 is recorded as a pseudogene. The CDR3 is 15 residues long. CDR3 DNA: TGTGCCAGCAGCAATGCTAGGGGGGGCAATTCACCCCTCCACTTT. This encodes CASSNARGGNSPLHF.

This clone was detected once. The J gene is TRBJ1-5, the V gene TRBV28, with a tentative D call TRBD1 (5 bases). CDR3 length: 12 amino acids. Trimming pared 6 bases from V and 7 bases from J, leaving 10 bases between. Germline V CDR1 and CDR2: MDHEN, SYDVKM. The CDR3, as DNA: TGTGCCAGCAGCCAGGGAGGGCAGCCCCAGCATTTT. Amino acid sequence: CASSQGGQPQHF. The full variable domain, with the rest looked up from reference TRBV28 and TRBJ1-5, is DVKVTQSSRYLVKRTGEKVFLECVQDMDHENMFWYRQDPGLGLRLIYFSYDVKMKEKGDIPEGYSVSREKKERFSLILESASTNQTSMYLCASSQGGQPQHFGDGTRLSIL.

This chain links TRBV20-1 with TRBJ1-1; D is perhaps TRBD1 (5 bases). CDR3 length: 11 residues. Trimming left V 5 bases short and J 4 bases short, with 8 bases between. Per germline, CDR1 DFQATT and CDR2 SNEGSKA (reference sequence). The CDR3 is CSAGGITEAFF. The CDR3 nucleotides read TGCAGTGCTGGGGGGATCACTGAAGCTTTCTTT.

This rearrangement joins TRBV4-3 to TRBJ2-7; D is ambiguous. CDR3 length: 14 amino acids. V lost 0 bases to trimming and J lost 0 bases, with 6 bases between them. CDR1 is LGHNA and CDR2 is YSLEER in the germline V gene. The CDR3 DNA reads as TGCGCCAGCAGCCAAGACTCAGGCTCCTACGAGCAGTACTTC. The encoded protein is CASSQDSGSYEQYF.

V and J are TRBV7-3 and TRBJ2-7; 7 nucleotides match TRBD1. The V segment lost 6 bases and the J segment 1 base; nucleotides outside the gene matches: 9. The CDR3 sequence is 15 residues long. Germline-derived CDR1 and CDR2 are SGHTA and FQGTGA. CDR3 in DNA: TGTGCCAGCAGACCACGACAGGGCAGTTCCTACGAGCAGTACTTC. Its translation: CASRPRQGSSYEQYF. Full variable domain (rest looked up from reference TRBV7-3 and TRBJ2-7): GAGVSQTPSNKVTEKGKYVELRCDPISGHTALYWYRQSLGQGPEFLIYFQGTGAADDSGLPNDRFFAVRPEGSVSTLKIQRTERGDSAVYLCASRPRQGSSYEQYFGPGTRLTVT.